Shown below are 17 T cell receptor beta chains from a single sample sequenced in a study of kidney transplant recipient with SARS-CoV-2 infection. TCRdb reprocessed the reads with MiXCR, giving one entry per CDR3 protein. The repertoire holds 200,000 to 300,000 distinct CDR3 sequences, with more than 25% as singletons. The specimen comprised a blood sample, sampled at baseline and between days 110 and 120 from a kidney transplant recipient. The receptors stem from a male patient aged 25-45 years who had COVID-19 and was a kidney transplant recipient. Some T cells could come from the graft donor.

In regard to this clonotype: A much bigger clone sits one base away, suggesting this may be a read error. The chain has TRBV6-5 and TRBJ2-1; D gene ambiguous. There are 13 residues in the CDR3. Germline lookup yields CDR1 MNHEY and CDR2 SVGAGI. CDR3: CASSGWIGNEKFF. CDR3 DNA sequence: TGTGCCAGCAGCGGCTGGATTGGGAATGAGAAGTTCTTC.

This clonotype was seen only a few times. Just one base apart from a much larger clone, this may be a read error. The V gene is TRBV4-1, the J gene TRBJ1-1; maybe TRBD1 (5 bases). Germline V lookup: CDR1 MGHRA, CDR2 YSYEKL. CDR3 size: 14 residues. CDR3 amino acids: CASGQGVGGRKAFF. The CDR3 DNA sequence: TGCGCCAGCGGCCAAGGCGTGGGGGGTCGCAAAGCTTTCTTT.

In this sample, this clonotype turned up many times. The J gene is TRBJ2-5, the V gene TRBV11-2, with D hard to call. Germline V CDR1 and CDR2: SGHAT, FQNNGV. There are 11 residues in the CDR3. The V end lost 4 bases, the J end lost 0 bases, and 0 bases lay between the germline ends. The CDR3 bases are TGTGCCAGCAGCTACCAAGAGACCCAGTACTTC. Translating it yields CASSYQETQYF.

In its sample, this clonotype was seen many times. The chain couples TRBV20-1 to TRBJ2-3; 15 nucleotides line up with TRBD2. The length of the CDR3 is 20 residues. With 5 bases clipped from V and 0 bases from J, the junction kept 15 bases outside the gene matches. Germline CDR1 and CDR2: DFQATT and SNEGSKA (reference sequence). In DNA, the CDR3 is TGCAGTGCTCGACCCCCGGGACTAGCGGGAGGCACGACTAGCACAGATACGCAGTATTTT. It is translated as CSARPPGLAGGTTSTDTQYF.

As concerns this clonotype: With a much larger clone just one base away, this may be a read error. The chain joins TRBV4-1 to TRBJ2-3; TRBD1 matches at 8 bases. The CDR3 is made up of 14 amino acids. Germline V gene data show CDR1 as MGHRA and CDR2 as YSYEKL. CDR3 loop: CASSRTGTTDTRYF. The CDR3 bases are TGCGCCAGCTCCCGGACAGGGACCACAGATACGCGGTATTTT.

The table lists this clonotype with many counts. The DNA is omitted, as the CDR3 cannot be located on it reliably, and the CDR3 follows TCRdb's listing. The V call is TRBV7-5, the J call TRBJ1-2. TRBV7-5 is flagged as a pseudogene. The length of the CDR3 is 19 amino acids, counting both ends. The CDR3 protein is CISVPEPACEVGKTYGYTF.

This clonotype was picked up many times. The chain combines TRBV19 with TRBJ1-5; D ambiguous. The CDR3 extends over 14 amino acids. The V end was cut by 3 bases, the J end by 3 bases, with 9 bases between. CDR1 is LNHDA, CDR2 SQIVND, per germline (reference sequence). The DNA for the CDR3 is TGTGCCAGTAGTATCGTCGGCCCCAATCAGCCCCAGCATTTT. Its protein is CASSIVGPNQPQHF.

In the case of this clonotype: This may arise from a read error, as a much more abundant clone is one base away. The CDR3 bases are TGTGCCAGCAGTTACCTGGGGCGGGAGGTGGTTAATGAGCAGCTCTTC. It encodes CASSYLGREVVNEQLF. This chain joins TRBV28 and TRBJ2-4; TRBD2 agrees at 8 bases. The germline V gene has CDR1 MDHEN and CDR2 SYDVKM. The CDR3 extends over 16 amino acids.

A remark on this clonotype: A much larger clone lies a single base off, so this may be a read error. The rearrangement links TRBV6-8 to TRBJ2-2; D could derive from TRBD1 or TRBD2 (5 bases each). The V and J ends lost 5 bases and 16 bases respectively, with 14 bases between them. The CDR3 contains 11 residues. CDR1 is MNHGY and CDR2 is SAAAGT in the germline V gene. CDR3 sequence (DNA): TGTGCCAGCAGTGACGACGGGGCCCGGTTTTTT. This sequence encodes CASSDDGARFF.

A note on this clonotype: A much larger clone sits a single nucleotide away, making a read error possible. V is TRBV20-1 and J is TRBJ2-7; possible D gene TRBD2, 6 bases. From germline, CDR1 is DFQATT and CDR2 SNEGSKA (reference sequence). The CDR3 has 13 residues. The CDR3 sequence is CNAPGEVSYEQYF. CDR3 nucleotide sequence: TGCAATGCTCCGGGGGAGGTTTCGTACGAGCAGTACTTC.

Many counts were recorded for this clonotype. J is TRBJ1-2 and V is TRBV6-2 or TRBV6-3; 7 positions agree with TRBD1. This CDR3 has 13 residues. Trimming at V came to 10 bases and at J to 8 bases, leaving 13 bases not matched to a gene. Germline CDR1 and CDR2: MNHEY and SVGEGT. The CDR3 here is CATQQGNLRGYTF. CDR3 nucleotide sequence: TGTGCCACCCAACAGGGGAACCTACGGGGCTACACCTTC.

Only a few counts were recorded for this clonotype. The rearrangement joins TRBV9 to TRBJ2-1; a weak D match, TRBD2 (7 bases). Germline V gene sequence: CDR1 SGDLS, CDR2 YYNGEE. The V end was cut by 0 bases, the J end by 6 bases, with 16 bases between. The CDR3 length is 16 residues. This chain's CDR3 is CASSVVARGGVNEQFF. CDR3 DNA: TGTGCCAGCAGCGTAGTCGCGAGGGGGGGCGTCAATGAGCAGTTCTTC.

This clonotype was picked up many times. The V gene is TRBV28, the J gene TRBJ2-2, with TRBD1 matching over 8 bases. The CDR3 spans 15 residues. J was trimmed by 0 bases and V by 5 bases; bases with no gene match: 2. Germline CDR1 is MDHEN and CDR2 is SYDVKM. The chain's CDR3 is CASSLDRANTGELFF. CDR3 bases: TGTGCCAGCAGTCTGGACAGGGCGAACACCGGGGAGCTGTTTTTT.

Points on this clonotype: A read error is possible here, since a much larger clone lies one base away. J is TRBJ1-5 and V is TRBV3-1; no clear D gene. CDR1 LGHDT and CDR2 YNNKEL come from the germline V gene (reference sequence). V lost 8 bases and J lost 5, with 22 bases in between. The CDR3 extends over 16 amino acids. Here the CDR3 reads CASGFSHFWHHQPQHF. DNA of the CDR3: TGTGCCAGCGGCTTCTCCCATTTTTGGCATCATCAGCCCCAGCATTTT.

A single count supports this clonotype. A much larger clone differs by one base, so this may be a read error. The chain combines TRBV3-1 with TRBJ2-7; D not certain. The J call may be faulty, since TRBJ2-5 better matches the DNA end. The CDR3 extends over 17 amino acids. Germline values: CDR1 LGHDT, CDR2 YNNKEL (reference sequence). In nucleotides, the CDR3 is TGTGCCAGCGGCTGTTTCGATCCCATTTCTTTCTCTGAGACCCAGTACTTC. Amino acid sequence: CASGCFDPISFSETQYF.

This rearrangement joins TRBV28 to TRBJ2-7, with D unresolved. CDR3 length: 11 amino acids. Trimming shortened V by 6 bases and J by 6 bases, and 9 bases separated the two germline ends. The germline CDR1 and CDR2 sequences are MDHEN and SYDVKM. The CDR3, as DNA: TGTGCCAGCAGAGGGCTTCGCGAGCAGTACTTC. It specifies CASRGLREQYF.

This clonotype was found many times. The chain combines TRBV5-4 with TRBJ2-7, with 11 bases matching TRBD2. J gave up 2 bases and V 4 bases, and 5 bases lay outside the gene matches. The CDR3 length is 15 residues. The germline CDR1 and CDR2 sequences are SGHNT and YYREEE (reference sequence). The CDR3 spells CASSVGTSGTYEQYF. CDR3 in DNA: TGTGCCAGCAGCGTAGGGACTAGCGGTACCTACGAGCAGTACTTC.